Below, 2 T cell receptor beta chains from the same sample are listed, as sequenced in a study of control samples from healthy donors and cancer patients. Sequencing used immunoSEQ multiplex PCR; TCRdb keeps in-frame clones, though not all of them. The sample includes 97,000 or so clones, about 91% of them seen just once. The specimen sequenced was blood. Receptors were obtained from a woman aged 18-29 years in good health.

This clone was detected only a few times. The rearrangement joins TRBV5-5 to TRBJ1-3; D not resolved. The CDR3 is made up of 15 amino acids. Germline CDR1 SGHKS, CDR2 YYEKEE (reference sequence). Trimming removed 2 bases at V and 4 bases at J, with 13 bases between. CDR3 in DNA: TGTGCCAGCAGCTTATCGGGGATCTCCGGAAACACCATATATTTT. Its protein product is CASSLSGISGNTIYF.

This sequence joins TRBV7-8 and TRBJ1-5; D remains unclear. Trimming cost V 0 bases and J 0 bases, with 6 bases left between them. The CDR3 loop spans 15 amino acids. Germline assignment: CDR1 SGHVS and CDR2 FQNEAQ. The CDR3 DNA sequence: TGTGCCAGCAGCTTAGCGCCGGATAGCAATCAGCCCCAGCATTTT. It translates to CASSLAPDSNQPQHF. Full variable domain (rest looked up from reference TRBV7-8 and TRBJ1-5): GAGVSQSPRYKVAKRGQDVALRCDPISGHVSLFWYQQALGQGPEFLTYFQNEAQLDKSGLPSDRFFAERPEGSVSTLKIQRTQQEDSAVYLCASSLAPDSNQPQHFGDGTRLSIL.